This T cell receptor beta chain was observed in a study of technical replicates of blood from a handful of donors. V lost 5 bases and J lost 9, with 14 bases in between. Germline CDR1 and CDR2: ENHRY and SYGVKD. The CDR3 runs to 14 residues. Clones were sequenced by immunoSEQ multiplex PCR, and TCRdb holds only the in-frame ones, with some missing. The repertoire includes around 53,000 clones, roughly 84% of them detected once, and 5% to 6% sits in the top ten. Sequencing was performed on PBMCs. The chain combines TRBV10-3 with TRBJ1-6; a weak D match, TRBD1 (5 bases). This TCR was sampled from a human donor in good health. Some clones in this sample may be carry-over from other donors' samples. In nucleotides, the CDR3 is TGTGCCATCAGTCCCGGGGGGGACGGTTCACCCCTCCACTTT. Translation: CAISPGGDGSPLHF.